This is a list of T cell receptor beta chains from one sample in a study of blood T cell repertoires in COVID-19. The data were produced by immunoSEQ multiplex PCR, yet TCRdb's version contains in-frame clones alone and is incomplete. The sample lists 60,000 to 75,000 clones, approximately 80% occurring once. The sequencing input was peripheral blood. These receptors were obtained from a woman aged 45 to 65 with acute or convalescent COVID-19. Each CDR3 is given with its conserved first and last residue. The D gene is left open where the match is weak. Rows give clone size only sometimes, using once, few, many, or a class for an expanded clone.

clone_size: NA
d_call: NA
j_call: TRBJ1-5
v_call: TRBV20-1
cdr3_aa: CSASPERGKDYQPQHF
cdr3_nt: TGCAGTGCTAGTCCGGAGAGAGGGAAGGATTATCAGCCCCAGCATTTT

clone_size: NA
d_call: TRBD2
j_call: TRBJ2-1
v_call: TRBV7-2
cdr3_aa: CASSLETSGRATEQFF
cdr3_nt: TGTGCCAGCAGCTTAGAGACTAGCGGGAGGGCCACTGAGCAGTTCTTC

clone_size: NA
d_call: NA
j_call: TRBJ1-6
v_call: TRBV6-6
cdr3_aa: CASRGQLQSPLHF
cdr3_nt: TGTGCCAGCAGAGGACAGCTCCAATCACCCCTCCACTTT

clone_size: NA
d_call: NA
j_call: TRBJ1-3
v_call: TRBV28
cdr3_aa: CASRVGLPSGNTIYF
cdr3_nt: TGTGCCAGCAGAGTGGGGCTTCCCTCTGGAAACACCATATATTTT

clone_size: NA
d_call: TRBD2
j_call: TRBJ2-3
v_call: TRBV6-6
cdr3_aa: CASSAPGLGTDTQYF
cdr3_nt: TGTGCCAGCAGTGCCCCGGGACTAGGGACAGATACGCAGTATTTT

clone_size: NA
d_call: NA
j_call: TRBJ2-1
v_call: TRBV6-1
cdr3_aa: CASSEEEGAYNEQFF
cdr3_nt: TGTGCCAGCAGTGAAGAAGAGGGGGCCTACAATGAGCAGTTCTTC

clone_size: once
d_call: NA
j_call: TRBJ2-7
v_call: TRBV7-9
cdr3_aa: CASSQPGHPFEQYF
cdr3_nt: TGTGCCAGCAGCCAACCGGGACATCCTTTCGAGCAGTACTTC

clone_size: NA
d_call: NA
j_call: TRBJ1-6
v_call: TRBV27
cdr3_aa: CASSLLRQNSPLHF
cdr3_nt: TGTGCCAGCAGTTTACTTCGCCAGAATTCACCCCTCCACTTT

clone_size: NA
d_call: TRBD1
j_call: TRBJ1-5
v_call: TRBV4-2
cdr3_aa: CASSQDVVAGTGRQPQHF
cdr3_nt: TGTGCCAGCAGCCAAGACGTAGTTGCAGGGACAGGGCGTCAGCCCCAGCATTTT

clone_size: NA
d_call: NA
j_call: TRBJ2-1
v_call: TRBV6-2/TRBV6-3
cdr3_aa: CASSRQANSYNEQFF
cdr3_nt: TGTGCCAGCAGTAGGCAGGCGAATTCCTACAATGAGCAGTTCTTC

clone_size: NA
d_call: NA
j_call: TRBJ2-7
v_call: TRBV27
cdr3_aa: CASSSRPPYGESEQYF
cdr3_nt: TGTGCCAGCAGTTCCCGCCCCCCGTACGGGGAATCCGAGCAGTACTTC

clone_size: few
d_call: NA
j_call: TRBJ2-7
v_call: TRBV19
cdr3_aa: CASSIAAGSYYSYEQYF
cdr3_nt: TGTGCCAGTAGCATAGCGGCGGGCTCCTACTACTCCTACGAGCAGTACTTC

clone_size: NA
d_call: NA
j_call: TRBJ1-1
v_call: TRBV10-3
cdr3_aa: CAISERQNTEAFF
cdr3_nt: TGTGCCATCAGTGAGAGACAGAACACTGAAGCTTTCTTT

clone_size: NA
d_call: TRBD1
j_call: TRBJ2-5
v_call: TRBV19
cdr3_aa: CASTTGQGEETQYF
cdr3_nt: TGTGCCAGTACCACCGGACAGGGGGAAGAGACCCAGTACTTC

clone_size: NA
d_call: TRBD1
j_call: TRBJ1-6
v_call: TRBV6-1
cdr3_aa: CASSEGTGGASPLHF
cdr3_nt: TGTGCCAGCAGTGAAGGGACAGGGGGCGCTTCACCCCTCCACTTT

clone_size: NA
d_call: TRBD2
j_call: TRBJ2-3
v_call: TRBV5-1
cdr3_aa: CASSPGWGLAGGPGTDTQYF
cdr3_nt: TGCGCCAGCAGCCCAGGATGGGGACTAGCGGGAGGGCCCGGCACAGATACGCAGTATTTT

clone_size: NA
d_call: TRBD1
j_call: TRBJ2-6
v_call: TRBV5-1
cdr3_aa: CASSLTQQGSGANVLTF
cdr3_nt: TGCGCCAGCAGCTTGACCCAACAGGGGTCTGGGGCCAACGTCCTGACTTTC

clone_size: few
d_call: NA
j_call: TRBJ1-2
v_call: TRBV7-9
cdr3_aa: CANIARPDSYGYTF
cdr3_nt: TGTGCCAACATAGCCCGCCCGGACAGTTATGGCTACACCTTC

clone_size: once
d_call: TRBD1
j_call: TRBJ2-7
v_call: TRBV7-2
cdr3_aa: CASSLRDSSYEQYF
cdr3_nt: TGTGCCAGCAGCTTAAGGGACAGCTCCTACGAGCAGTACTTC

clone_size: NA
d_call: TRBD1
j_call: TRBJ2-5
v_call: TRBV7-7
cdr3_aa: CASSLGQGKQETQYF
cdr3_nt: TGTGCCAGCAGCTTAGGACAGGGAAAACAAGAGACCCAGTACTTC

clone_size: NA
d_call: NA
j_call: TRBJ2-1
v_call: TRBV5-6
cdr3_aa: CASSSVVSSYNEQFF
cdr3_nt: TGTGCCAGCAGCAGCGTCGTGAGCTCCTACAATGAGCAGTTCTTC

clone_size: NA
d_call: TRBD1
j_call: TRBJ2-2
v_call: TRBV11-2
cdr3_aa: CASSWTGTGGSGELFF
cdr3_nt: TGTGCCAGCAGCTGGACCGGGACAGGGGGCTCCGGGGAGCTGTTTTTT

clone_size: once
d_call: TRBD2
j_call: TRBJ2-7
v_call: TRBV28
cdr3_aa: CASTGTSALSSYEQYF
cdr3_nt: TGTGCCAGCACCGGGACTAGCGCCCTTAGCTCCTACGAGCAGTACTTC

clone_size: once
d_call: TRBD1
j_call: TRBJ2-2
v_call: TRBV18
cdr3_aa: CASSLDRGYTGELFF
cdr3_nt: TGTGCCAGCTCACTCGACAGGGGGTACACCGGGGAGCTGTTTTTT

clone_size: NA
d_call: TRBD2
j_call: TRBJ2-7
v_call: TRBV7-2
cdr3_aa: CASSLGLAISYEQYF
cdr3_nt: TGTGCCAGCAGCTTGGGACTAGCGATCTCCTACGAGCAGTACTTC

clone_size: few
d_call: NA
j_call: TRBJ2-2
v_call: TRBV7-3
cdr3_aa: CASSLQTTRTGELFF
cdr3_nt: TGTGCCAGCAGCTTACAAACTACTCGCACCGGGGAGCTGTTTTTT

clone_size: NA
d_call: NA
j_call: TRBJ2-5
v_call: TRBV19
cdr3_aa: CASSTRGETQYF
cdr3_nt: TGTGCCAGTAGTACTAGGGGAGAGACCCAGTACTTC

clone_size: NA
d_call: TRBD1
j_call: TRBJ1-2
v_call: TRBV28
cdr3_aa: CATFPGQGPYGYTF
cdr3_nt: TGTGCCACCTTCCCGGGACAGGGGCCCTATGGCTACACCTTC

clone_size: NA
d_call: NA
j_call: TRBJ2-1
v_call: TRBV15
cdr3_aa: CATSRVGGLYNEQFF
cdr3_nt: TGTGCCACCAGCAGAGTCGGGGGATTATACAATGAGCAGTTCTTC

clone_size: NA
d_call: NA
j_call: TRBJ2-1
v_call: TRBV4-3
cdr3_aa: CASSQDLAGWSGEQFF
cdr3_nt: TGCGCCAGCAGCCAAGATCTGGCGGGGTGGAGCGGAGAGCAGTTCTTC

clone_size: many
d_call: NA
j_call: TRBJ2-5
v_call: TRBV5-1
cdr3_aa: CASSRDQETQYF
cdr3_nt: TGCGCCAGCAGCCGTGACCAAGAGACCCAGTACTTC

clone_size: NA
d_call: NA
j_call: TRBJ1-1
v_call: TRBV28
cdr3_aa: CASSSVGLNTEAFF
cdr3_nt: TGTGCCAGCAGTTCCGTGGGCCTAAACACTGAAGCTTTCTTT

clone_size: NA
d_call: NA
j_call: TRBJ1-1
v_call: TRBV20-1
cdr3_aa: CSASPGVGGTEAFF
cdr3_nt: TGCAGTGCTAGTCCCGGGGTGGGGGGCACTGAAGCTTTCTTT

clone_size: NA
d_call: NA
j_call: TRBJ1-3
v_call: TRBV19
cdr3_aa: CASSHRQAGNTIYF
cdr3_nt: TGTGCCAGTAGTCATCGCCAGGCTGGAAACACCATATATTTT

clone_size: NA
d_call: TRBD1
j_call: TRBJ1-4
v_call: TRBV18
cdr3_aa: CASSQKLVRDRDEKLFF
cdr3_nt: TGTGCCAGCTCGCAAAAGCTTGTGCGGGACAGGGATGAAAAACTGTTTTTT

clone_size: few
d_call: TRBD1
j_call: TRBJ2-7
v_call: TRBV4-2
cdr3_aa: CASSQEGAGGPYEQYF
cdr3_nt: TGTGCCAGCAGCCAAGAGGGGGCAGGGGGCCCGTACGAGCAGTACTTC

clone_size: few
d_call: TRBD2
j_call: TRBJ2-1
v_call: TRBV6-5
cdr3_aa: CASSGGLAGHWEQFF
cdr3_nt: TGTGCCAGCAGCGGGGGACTAGCGGGACATTGGGAGCAGTTCTTC

clone_size: NA
d_call: NA
j_call: TRBJ1-3
v_call: TRBV6-6
cdr3_aa: CASSLHPGNTIYF
cdr3_nt: TGTGCCAGCAGTTTACACCCAGGAAACACCATATATTTT

clone_size: NA
d_call: TRBD1
j_call: TRBJ1-2
v_call: TRBV19
cdr3_aa: CASNVQGAQGGYGYTF
cdr3_nt: TGTGCCAGTAACGTACAGGGGGCCCAAGGGGGCTATGGCTACACCTTC

clone_size: NA
d_call: TRBD2
j_call: TRBJ2-7
v_call: TRBV27
cdr3_aa: CASSSPLAGTYEQYF
cdr3_nt: TGTGCCAGCAGTTCTCCACTAGCGGGGACCTACGAGCAGTACTTC

clone_size: NA
d_call: NA
j_call: TRBJ2-2
v_call: TRBV2
cdr3_aa: CASSPPGIPTGELFF
cdr3_nt: TGTGCCAGCAGCCCCCCCGGGATCCCCACCGGGGAGCTGTTTTTT

clone_size: NA
d_call: NA
j_call: TRBJ1-2
v_call: TRBV3-1/TRBV3-2
cdr3_aa: CASSQGGFGYTF
cdr3_nt: TGTGCCAGCAGCCAAGGAGGGTTTGGCTACACCTTC